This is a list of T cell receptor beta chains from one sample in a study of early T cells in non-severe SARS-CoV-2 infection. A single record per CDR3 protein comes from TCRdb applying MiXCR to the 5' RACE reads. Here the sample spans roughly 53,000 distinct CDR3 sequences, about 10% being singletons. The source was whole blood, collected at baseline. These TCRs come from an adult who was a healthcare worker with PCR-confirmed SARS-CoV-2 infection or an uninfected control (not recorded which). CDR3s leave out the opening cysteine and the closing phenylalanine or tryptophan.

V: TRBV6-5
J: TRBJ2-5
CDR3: ASSYAVASGETQY

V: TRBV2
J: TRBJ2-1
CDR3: ASKQGGGNEQF

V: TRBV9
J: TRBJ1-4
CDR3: ASSVNWDSNEKLF

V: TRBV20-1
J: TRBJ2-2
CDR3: SARYNTGELF

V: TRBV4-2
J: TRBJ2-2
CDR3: ASSINLGGSGTGELF

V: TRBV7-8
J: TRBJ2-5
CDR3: ASSPTRLAGLLETQY

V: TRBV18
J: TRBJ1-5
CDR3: ASSPGQGDQPQH

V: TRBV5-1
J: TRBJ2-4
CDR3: ASSFTSGGGAAKNIQY

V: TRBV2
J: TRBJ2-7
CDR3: ASSETLLNSYEQY

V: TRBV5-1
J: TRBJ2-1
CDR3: ASSLSGDANEQF

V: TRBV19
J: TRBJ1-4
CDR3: ASSMEGARPAKEKLF

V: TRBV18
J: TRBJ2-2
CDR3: ASLGQELHTGELF

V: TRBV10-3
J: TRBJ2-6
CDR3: AISERSSGANVLT

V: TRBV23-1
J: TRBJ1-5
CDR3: ASSLGQNSNQPQH

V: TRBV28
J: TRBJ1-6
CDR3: ASSSGNSPLH

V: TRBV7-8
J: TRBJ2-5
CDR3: ASSRGQALETQY

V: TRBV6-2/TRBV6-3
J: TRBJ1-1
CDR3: ASSPGRDTEAF

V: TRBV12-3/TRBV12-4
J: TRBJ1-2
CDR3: ASSLNTPPYGYT

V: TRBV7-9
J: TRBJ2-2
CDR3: ASSLKEPLLAGELF

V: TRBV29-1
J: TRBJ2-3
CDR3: SGTGTSGGGTDTQY

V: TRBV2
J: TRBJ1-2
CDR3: ASTQTPNYGYT

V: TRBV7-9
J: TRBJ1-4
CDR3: ASTTGTANEKLF

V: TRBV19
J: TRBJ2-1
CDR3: ASSISGSSYNEQF

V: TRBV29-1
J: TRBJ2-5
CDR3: SVLREGVLRETQY

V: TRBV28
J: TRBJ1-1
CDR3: ASRGDRGTEAF

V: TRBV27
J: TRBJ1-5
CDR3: ASARWSNQPQH

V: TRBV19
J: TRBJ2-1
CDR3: ASSAQWRTYNEQF

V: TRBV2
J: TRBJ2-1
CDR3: ASAPRPYNEQF

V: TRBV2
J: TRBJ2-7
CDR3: ASSVLAPYEQY

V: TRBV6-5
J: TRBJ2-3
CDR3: ASSRLMEDTQY

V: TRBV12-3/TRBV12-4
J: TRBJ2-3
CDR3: ASSSLAQY

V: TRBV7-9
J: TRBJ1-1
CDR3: ASSLPGDTEAF

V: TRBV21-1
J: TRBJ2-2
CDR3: ASSTCSLSWTLHGELF

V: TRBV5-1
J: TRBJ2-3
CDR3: ASSTGQGFKDTQY

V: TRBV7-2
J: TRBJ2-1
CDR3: ASSLGGAGASEQF

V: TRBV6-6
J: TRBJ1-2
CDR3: ASSSPPGGLYNYGYT

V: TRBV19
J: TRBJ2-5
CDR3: ASAPSGGQETQY

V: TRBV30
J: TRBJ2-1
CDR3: AWSRTGASHEQF

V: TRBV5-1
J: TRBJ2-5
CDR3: ASSLAVAGAAETQY

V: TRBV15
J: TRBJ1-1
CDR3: ATSRDPAGHAEAF

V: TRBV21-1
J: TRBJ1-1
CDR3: ASSIEAGTPDRNTEAF

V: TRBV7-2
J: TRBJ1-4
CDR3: ASSRSISENEKLF

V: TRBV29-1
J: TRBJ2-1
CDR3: SVFLGTASNEQF

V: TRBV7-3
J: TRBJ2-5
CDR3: ASSLKGSGGGETQY

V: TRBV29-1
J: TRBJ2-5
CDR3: SAGDPGETQY

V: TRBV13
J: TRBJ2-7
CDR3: ASSLGGDRGKTYEQY

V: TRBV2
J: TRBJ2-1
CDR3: ASSSRTGGLGEQF

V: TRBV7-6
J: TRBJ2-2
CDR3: ASSPVMGTGELF

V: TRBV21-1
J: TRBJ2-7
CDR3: ASSKKGDHYEQY

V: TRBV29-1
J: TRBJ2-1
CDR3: SVGGTSGRRYEQF

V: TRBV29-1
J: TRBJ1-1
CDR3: SVAENTEAF

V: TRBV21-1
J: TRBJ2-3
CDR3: ASSPRTATDTQY